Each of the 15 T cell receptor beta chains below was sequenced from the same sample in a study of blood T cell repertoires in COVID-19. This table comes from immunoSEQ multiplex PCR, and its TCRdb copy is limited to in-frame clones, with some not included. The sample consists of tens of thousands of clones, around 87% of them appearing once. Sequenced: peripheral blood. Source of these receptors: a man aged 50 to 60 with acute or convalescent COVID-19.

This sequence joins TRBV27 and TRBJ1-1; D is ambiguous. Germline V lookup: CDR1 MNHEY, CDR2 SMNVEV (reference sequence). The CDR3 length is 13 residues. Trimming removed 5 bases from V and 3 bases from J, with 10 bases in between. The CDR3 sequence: CASSVTWDTEAFF. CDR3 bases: TGTGCCAGCAGTGTGACATGGGACACTGAAGCTTTCTTT.

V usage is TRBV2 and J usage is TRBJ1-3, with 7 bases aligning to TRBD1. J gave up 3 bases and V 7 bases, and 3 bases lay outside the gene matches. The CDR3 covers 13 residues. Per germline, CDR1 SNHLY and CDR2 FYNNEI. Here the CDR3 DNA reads TGTGCCAGCAACAGGGGATATGGAAACACCATATATTTT. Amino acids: CASNRGYGNTIYF.

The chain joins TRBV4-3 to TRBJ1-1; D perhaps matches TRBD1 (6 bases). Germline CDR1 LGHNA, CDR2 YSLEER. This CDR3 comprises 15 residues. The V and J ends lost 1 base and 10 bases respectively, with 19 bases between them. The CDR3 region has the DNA TGCGCCAGCAGCCAAGCCGTTGAATGGCGGGGGGCAGCTTTCTTT. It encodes CASSQAVEWRGAAFF.

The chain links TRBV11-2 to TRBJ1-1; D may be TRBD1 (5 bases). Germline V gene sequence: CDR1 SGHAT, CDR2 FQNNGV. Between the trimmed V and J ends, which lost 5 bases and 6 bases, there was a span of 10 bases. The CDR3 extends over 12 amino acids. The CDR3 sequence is CASSPLTAEAFF. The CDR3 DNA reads TGTGCCAGCAGCCCCCTGACAGCTGAAGCTTTCTTT.

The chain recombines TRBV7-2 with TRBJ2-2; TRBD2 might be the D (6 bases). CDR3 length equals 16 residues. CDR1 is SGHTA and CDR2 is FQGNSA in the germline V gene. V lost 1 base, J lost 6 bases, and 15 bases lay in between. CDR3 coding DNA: TGTGCCAGCAGCTTAGGGGGCGGGACCGAGGCCGGGGAGCTGTTTTTT. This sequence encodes CASSLGGGTEAGELFF.

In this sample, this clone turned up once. In DNA, the CDR3 is TGTGCCAGCAGCCCTAGAGGTGCGGGTGCCTACGAGCAGTACTTC. Its translation is CASSPRGAGAYEQYF. The chain recombines TRBV11-2 with TRBJ2-7; D is possibly TRBD2 (5 bases). The CDR3 runs 15 residues. V gave up 5 bases and J gave up 2 bases, with 16 bases separating them. Germline V gene sequence: CDR1 SGHAT, CDR2 FQNNGV.

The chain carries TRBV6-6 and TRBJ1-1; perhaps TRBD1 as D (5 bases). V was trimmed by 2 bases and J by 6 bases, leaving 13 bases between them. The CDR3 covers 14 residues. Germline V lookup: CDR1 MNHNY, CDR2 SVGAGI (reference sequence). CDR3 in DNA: TGTGCCAGCAGTTACGTTCAGGGAGGCCCTGAAGCTTTCTTT. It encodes CASSYVQGGPEAFF.

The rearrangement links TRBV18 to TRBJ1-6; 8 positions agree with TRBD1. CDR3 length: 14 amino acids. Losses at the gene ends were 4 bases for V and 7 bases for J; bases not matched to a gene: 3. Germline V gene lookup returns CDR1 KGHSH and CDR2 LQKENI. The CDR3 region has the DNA TGTGCCAGCTCACTACAGGGGGGAAATTCACCCCTCCACTTT. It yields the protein CASSLQGGNSPLHF.

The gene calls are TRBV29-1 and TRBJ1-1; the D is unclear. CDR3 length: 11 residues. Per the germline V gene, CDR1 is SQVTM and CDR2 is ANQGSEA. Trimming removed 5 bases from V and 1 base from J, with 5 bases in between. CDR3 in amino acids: CSVRGNTEAFF. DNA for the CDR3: TGCAGCGTTAGAGGGAACACTGAAGCTTTCTTT.

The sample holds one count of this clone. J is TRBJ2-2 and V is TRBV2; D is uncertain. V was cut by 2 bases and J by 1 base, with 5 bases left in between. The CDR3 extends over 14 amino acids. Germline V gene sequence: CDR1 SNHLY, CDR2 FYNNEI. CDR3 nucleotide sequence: TGTGCCAGCAGTGAAAACAGGAACACCGGGGAGCTGTTTTTT. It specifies CASSENRNTGELFF.

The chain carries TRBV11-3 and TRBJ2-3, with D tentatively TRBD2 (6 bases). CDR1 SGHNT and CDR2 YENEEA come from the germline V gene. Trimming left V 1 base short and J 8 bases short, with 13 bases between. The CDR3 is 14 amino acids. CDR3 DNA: TGTGCCAGCAGCTTAGGGACTACCAAGGGTACGCAGTATTTT. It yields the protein CASSLGTTKGTQYF.

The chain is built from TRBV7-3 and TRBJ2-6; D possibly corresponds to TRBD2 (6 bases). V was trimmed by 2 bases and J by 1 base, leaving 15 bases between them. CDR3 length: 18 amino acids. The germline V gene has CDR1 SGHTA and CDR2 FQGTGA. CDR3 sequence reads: CASSLGGAGNSGANVLTF. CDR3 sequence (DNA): TGTGCCAGCAGCTTAGGTGGCGCGGGGAATTCTGGGGCCAACGTCCTGACTTTC.

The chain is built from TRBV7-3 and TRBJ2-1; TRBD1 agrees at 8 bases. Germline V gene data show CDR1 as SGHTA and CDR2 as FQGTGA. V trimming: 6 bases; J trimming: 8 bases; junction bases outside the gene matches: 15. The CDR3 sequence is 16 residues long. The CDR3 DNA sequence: TGTGCCAGCAGTCTTAAAGGGGCAGGGGGCTTGGATGAGCAGTTCTTC. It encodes CASSLKGAGGLDEQFF.

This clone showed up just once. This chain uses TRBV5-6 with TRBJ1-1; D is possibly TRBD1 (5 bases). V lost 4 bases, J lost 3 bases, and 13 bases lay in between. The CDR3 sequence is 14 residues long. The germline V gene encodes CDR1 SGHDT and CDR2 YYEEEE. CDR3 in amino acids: CASSVRALHTEAFF. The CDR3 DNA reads TGTGCCAGCAGCGTCAGGGCCCTGCACACTGAAGCTTTCTTT.

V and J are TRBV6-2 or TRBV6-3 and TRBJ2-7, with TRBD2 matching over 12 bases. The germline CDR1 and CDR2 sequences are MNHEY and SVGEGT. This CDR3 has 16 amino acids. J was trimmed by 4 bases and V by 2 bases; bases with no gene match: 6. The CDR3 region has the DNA TGTGCCAGCAGTTACGGTCTAGCGGGAGGGGATTACGAGCAGTACTTC. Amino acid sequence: CASSYGLAGGDYEQYF.